This T cell receptor (beta chain) was sequenced during a study of blood T cell repertoires in COVID-19. About the research overall: The samples span acute and convalescent COVID-19 from the United States, Italy and Spain. From T cells, B-cell-depleted T cells, or PBMCs came the material, which was cDNA or gDNA.

Original handling: Amplifying reference gene primers gave estimates of nucleated cell counts. TCRdb's copy holds only in-frame clones and misses some; the assay was immunoSEQ multiplex PCR. That table is the source of V, J and clone size, and D and trimming were worked out from the DNA. This table has about 42,000 clones, around 87% appearing once. The V gene lost 0 bases and the J gene lost 6 bases, with 9 bases spanning the gap. Germline-derived CDR1 and CDR2 are ENHRY and SYGVKD. The CDR3 consists of 13 residues. This chain connects TRBV10-3 to TRBJ2-7, with D possibly TRBD2 on 5 matching bases. Material: peripheral blood. This sequence originates from a man aged 25 to 40 with active or convalescent COVID-19. CDR3 in DNA: TGTGCCATCAGTGAGTCGACGGGGTCCGAGCAGTACGTC. Translating gives CAISESTGSEQYV.